These 11 T cell receptor beta chains came from one sample sequenced in a study of shared clonotypes between healthy human individuals. Generated by immunoSEQ multiplex PCR, the TCRdb table keeps only in-frame clones and is missing some. The table shows fewer than 850,000 clones, with around 72% occurring only once. Sequences were obtained from memory CD4+ T cells sorted from blood. Subset meaning: CD45RA-negative fraction. Every receptor here comes from a woman younger than 45 in good health.

The V call is TRBV19, the J call TRBJ2-1; 8 bases agree with TRBD2. The CDR3 has 13 amino acids. CDR1 is LNHDA and CDR2 is SQIVND in the germline V gene (reference sequence). J was trimmed by 8 bases and V by 5 bases; bases with no gene match: 5. The CDR3 nucleotides are TGTGCCAGTAGTGGACTAGCTGGCGATGAGCAGTTCTTC. It encodes CASSGLAGDEQFF.

The chain links TRBV7-7 to TRBJ2-2; perhaps TRBD2 as D (5 bases). Trimming left V 5 bases short and J 2 bases short, with 12 bases between. The CDR3 totals 15 residues. CDR1 is SSHAT, CDR2 FNYEAQ, per germline (reference sequence). CDR3: CASSASGSNTGELFF. Written as DNA, the CDR3 is TGTGCCAGCAGCGCCTCGGGGTCAAACACCGGGGAGCTGTTTTTT.

This rearrangement joins TRBV28 to TRBJ1-1; D perhaps matches TRBD1 (6 bases). This CDR3 has 15 amino acids. The germline V gene has CDR1 MDHEN and CDR2 SYDVKM. Trimming took off 4 bases at V and 0 bases at J, with 12 bases between the two ends. CDR3 loop: CASSSGGGLNTEAFF. CDR3 bases: TGTGCCAGCAGTTCCGGGGGCGGCCTGAACACTGAAGCTTTCTTT. Full variable domain (rest looked up from reference TRBV28 and TRBJ1-1): DVKVTQSSRYLVKRTGEKVFLECVQDMDHENMFWYRQDPGLGLRLIYFSYDVKMKEKGDIPEGYSVSREKKERFSLILESASTNQTSMYLCASSSGGGLNTEAFFGQGTRLTVV.

In this sample, this clone turned up a few times. V usage is TRBV5-4 and J usage is TRBJ2-7; D is unresolved. The CDR3 length is 14 residues. V was clipped by 2 bases and J by 10 bases, with 19 bases between them. Germline assignment: CDR1 SGHNT and CDR2 YYREEE (reference sequence). The CDR3 reads CASSFPGYDPLQYF. The CDR3 coding sequence is TGTGCCAGCAGCTTCCCGGGCTACGACCCCCTACAGTACTTC.

This clone was detected once. The chain couples TRBV30 to TRBJ2-7; the D gene could be TRBD1 or TRBD2 (6 bases each). The CDR3 sequence is 13 residues long. Germline V gene data show CDR1 as GTSNPN and CDR2 as SVGIG (reference sequence). Trimming cost V 6 bases and J 1 base, with 13 bases left between them. The CDR3 loop is CACTGRPSYEQYF. Here the CDR3 DNA reads TGTGCCTGCACAGGGAGGCCATCCTACGAGCAGTACTTC.

The chain joins TRBV4-1 to TRBJ2-5, with D hard to call. Trimming removed 1 base at V and 5 bases at J, with 8 bases between. This CDR3 comprises 13 residues. The V gene's germline CDR1 is MGHRA and CDR2 YSYEKL. CDR3: CASSQGPLETQYF. CDR3 sequence (DNA): TGCGCCAGCAGCCAAGGACCTTTGGAGACCCAGTACTTC.

The V and J genes are TRBV5-5 and TRBJ2-2, with D possibly matching TRBD1 (5 bases). This CDR3 has 15 amino acids. In germline, CDR1 is SGHKS, CDR2 YYEKEE (reference sequence). Trimming took 0 bases from V and 1 from J, leaving 7 bases between them. CDR3 loop: CASSLVGQNTGELFF. In DNA form, the CDR3 reads TGTGCCAGCAGCTTGGTTGGACAGAACACCGGGGAGCTGTTTTTT.

The sample holds one count of this clone. This chain joins TRBV6-5 and TRBJ2-3; no definite D call. V was trimmed by 2 bases and J by 0 bases, leaving 3 bases between them. CDR3 length equals 13 residues. Germline V gives CDR1 MNHEY, CDR2 SVGAGI. CDR3 residues: CASSYRSTDTQYF. For the CDR3, the DNA is TGTGCCAGCAGTTACCGCAGCACAGATACGCAGTATTTT.

This clone was recorded a few times. The chain couples TRBV28 to TRBJ1-1; weak D call: TRBD1 (5 bases). Trimming pared 3 bases from V and 9 bases from J, leaving 14 bases between. CDR1 is MDHEN, CDR2 SYDVKM, per germline. The CDR3 covers 13 residues. The CDR3 DNA reads as TGTGCCAGCAGTTTGAGGGGAGGGTTTCAAGCTTTCTTT. Translated: CASSLRGGFQAFF.

V and J are TRBV5-1 and TRBJ1-1, with D perhaps matching TRBD1 (6 bases). Per germline, CDR1 SGHRS and CDR2 YFSETQ. Trimming pared 3 bases from V and 4 bases from J, leaving 25 bases between. The CDR3 runs to 18 residues. CDR3 DNA: TGCGCCAGCAGCTGGAACCGCGGGGGCTCGTTAGTCGGCACTGAAGCTTTCTTT. This codes for CASSWNRGGSLVGTEAFF. Complete variable domain (other parts from reference TRBV5-1 and TRBJ1-1): KAGVTQTPRYLIKTRGQQVTLSCSPISGHRSVSWYQQTPGQGLQFLFEYFSETQRNKGNFPGRFSGRQFSNSRSEMNVSTLELGDSALYLCASSWNRGGSLVGTEAFFGQGTRLTVV.

The genes are TRBV28 and TRBJ2-1, with D perhaps matching TRBD1 or TRBD2 (6 bases each). CDR1 and CDR2 (germline): MDHEN, SYDVKM. V was clipped by 2 bases and J by 3 bases, with 14 bases between them. The CDR3 runs to 16 residues. The CDR3 is CASSLGGGPGYNEQFF. The DNA of the CDR3 is TGTGCCAGCAGTTTAGGTGGGGGGCCTGGCTACAATGAGCAGTTCTTC.